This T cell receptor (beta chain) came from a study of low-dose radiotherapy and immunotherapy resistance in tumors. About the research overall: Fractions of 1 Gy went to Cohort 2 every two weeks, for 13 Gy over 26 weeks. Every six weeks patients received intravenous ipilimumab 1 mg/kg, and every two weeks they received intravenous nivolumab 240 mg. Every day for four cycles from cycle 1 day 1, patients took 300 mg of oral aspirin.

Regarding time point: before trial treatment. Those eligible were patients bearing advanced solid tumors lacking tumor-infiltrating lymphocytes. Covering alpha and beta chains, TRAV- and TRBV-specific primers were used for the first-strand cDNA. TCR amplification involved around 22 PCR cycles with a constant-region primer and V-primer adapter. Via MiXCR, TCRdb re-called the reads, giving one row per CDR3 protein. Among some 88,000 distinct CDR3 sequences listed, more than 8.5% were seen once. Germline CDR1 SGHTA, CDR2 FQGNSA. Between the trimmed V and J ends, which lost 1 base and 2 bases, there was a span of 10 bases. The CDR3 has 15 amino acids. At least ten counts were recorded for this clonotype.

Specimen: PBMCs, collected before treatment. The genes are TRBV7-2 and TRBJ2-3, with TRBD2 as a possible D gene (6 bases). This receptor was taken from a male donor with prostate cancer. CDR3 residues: CASSLVAGYTDTQYF. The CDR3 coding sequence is TGTGCCAGCAGCTTAGTGGCGGGATACACAGATACGCAGTATTTT.